A selection of T cell receptor beta chains follows, all from one sample in a study of blood T cells in healthy people across ages. Each CDR3 protein gets one entry after TCRdb re-called the 5' RACE reads with MiXCR. Of about 1.6 million distinct CDR3 sequences in the sample, 34% were seen once. The sequencing input was blood. The source is a woman aged 25 to 45 in good health. Both conserved end residues are part of each CDR3. A D gene is named only where the DNA matches it firmly. Size tells how often a clone was seen (once, few, many) or the class of an expanded clone, and some rows leave it out.

J gene	D gene	clone size	V gene	CDR3 DNA	CDR3 protein
TRBJ2-3	NA	many	TRBV20-1	TGCAGTGCTAGAGAAACAGGGAAGGAGACAGATACGCAGTATTTT	CSARETGKETDTQYF
TRBJ2-5	TRBD2	NA	TRBV7-8	TGTGCCAGCAGCTTAGCTAGCGGGGGTCCGGGGGGGACCCAGTACTTC	CASSLASGGPGGTQYF
TRBJ2-1	TRBD2	few	TRBV9	TGTGCCAGCAGCGCGTCTAGCGGGGGGGCCATTCACCATGAGCAGTTCTTC	CASSASSGGAIHHEQFF
TRBJ1-4	NA	once	TRBV29-1	TGCAGCGTTAGCGGAGCAGTAACTAATGAAAAACTGTTTTTT	CSVSGAVTNEKLFF
TRBJ2-1	TRBD1	NA	TRBV9	TGTGCCAGCAGCGGACTCGGGACAGCACTCTCCTACAATGAGCAGTTCTTC	CASSGLGTALSYNEQFF
TRBJ2-5	TRBD2	many	TRBV12-3/TRBV12-4	TGTGCCAGCAGTCACGGGACTAGCGGGAGGGGGACCCAGTACTTC	CASSHGTSGRGTQYF
TRBJ1-1	NA	NA	TRBV3-1	TGTGCCAGCAGCCAAGAGAGGGCAGAAGCTTTCTTT	CASSQERAEAFF
TRBJ1-4	NA	once	TRBV10-3	TGTGCCATCAGTGTAAGGCGGGCCGGAATTGAAAAACTGTTTTTT	CAISVRRAGIEKLFF
TRBJ2-3	NA	NA	TRBV6-5	TGTGCCAGCAGATACGGACAAAGAACAGATACGCAGTATTTT	CASRYGQRTDTQYF
TRBJ2-1	NA	many	TRBV4-1	TGCGCCAGCAGCCAACCCTTAGATGAGCAGTTCTTC	CASSQPLDEQFF
TRBJ2-7	NA	few	TRBV7-2	TGTGCCAGCACTACCATCTTCGGCAGCGAAAGCTACGAGCAGTACTTC	CASTTIFGSESYEQYF
TRBJ2-7	TRBD1	many	TRBV9	TGTGCCAGCAGCGCCGGGACAGGGGGCTACGAGCAGTACTTC	CASSAGTGGYEQYF
TRBJ1-1	NA	many	TRBV20-1	TGCAGTGCTATTATCACAGGGAACACTGAAGCTTTCTTT	CSAIITGNTEAFF
TRBJ1-1	NA	NA	TRBV9	TGTGCCCATAAAGGGAAAGAAGCTTTCTTT	CAHKGKEAFF
TRBJ2-3	NA	NA	TRBV18	TGTGCCAGCTCACCCCCCGCGCGGGGCATCACAGATACGCAGTATTTT	CASSPPARGITDTQYF
TRBJ2-6	TRBD1	NA	TRBV7-9	TGTGCCAGCAGCTCAGGACAGGGCCACTCTGGGGCCAACGTCCTGACTTTC	CASSSGQGHSGANVLTF
TRBJ1-5	TRBD1	NA	TRBV20-1	TGCAGTGCTAGAGATAAGGGATGGGACAGGGGACTTTATGGCAATCAGCCCCAGCATTTT	CSARDKGWDRGLYGNQPQHF
TRBJ1-2	TRBD1	NA	TRBV20-1	TGCAGTGCTGGAGGCTCGGGACAGCCAACTAACTATGGCTACACCTTC	CSAGGSGQPTNYGYTF
TRBJ2-3	TRBD2	NA	TRBV5-1	TGCGCCAGCAGCCCTGAGATAGCGGGGTCCGCAGATACGCAGTATTTT	CASSPEIAGSADTQYF
TRBJ2-1	NA	NA	TRBV6-1	TGTGCCAGCAGACTTGATTGGGGTGGTGAGCAGTTCTTC	CASRLDWGGEQFF
TRBJ2-7	TRBD2	NA	TRBV6-2/TRBV6-3	TGTGCCAGCAGTCCTCCTCGACTAGCGCCCTACGAGCAGTACTTC	CASSPPRLAPYEQYF
TRBJ1-5	NA	few	TRBV4-1	TGCGCCAGCAGCCAAGAGGGGGAATATCAGCCCCAGCATTTT	CASSQEGEYQPQHF
TRBJ2-1	TRBD2	NA	TRBV20-1	TGCAGTGCAAACGCGGGGGCGCGGGGGGGAACCTACAATGAGCAGTTCTTC	CSANAGARGGTYNEQFF
TRBJ2-3	NA	NA	TRBV10-2	TGCGCCAGCAGTGAAGCGGAGGTTACAGATACGCAGTATTTT	CASSEAEVTDTQYF
TRBJ1-4	NA	few	TRBV10-3	TGTGCCATCAGCAGGGCAGCTGAAAAACTGTTTTTT	CAISRAAEKLFF
TRBJ2-5	NA	few	TRBV5-1	TGCGCCAGCAGCTTATACGCTTCCGGAGGACAACAAGAGACCCAGTACTTC	CASSLYASGGQQETQYF
TRBJ2-2	TRBD1	NA	TRBV4-1	TGCGCCAGCAGCCAGGGACAGGGTGTTTACGGGGAGCTGTTTTTT	CASSQGQGVYGELFF
TRBJ2-7	NA	NA	TRBV19	TGTGCCAGTAGGAGTAGTGGGGACAACTACGAGCAGTACTTC	CASRSSGDNYEQYF
TRBJ1-2	NA	few	TRBV4-1	TGCGCCAGCAGCCACAGGGGCAGGACGGAGAACTATGGCTACACCTTC	CASSHRGRTENYGYTF
TRBJ2-3	TRBD2	few	TRBV2	TGTGCCAGCAGTGGACGGAGCGGGGGGACAGATACGCAGTATTTT	CASSGRSGGTDTQYF
TRBJ2-7	NA	many	TRBV29-1	TGCAGCGTTGAAGATGAGCGGGTCTACGAGCAGTACTTC	CSVEDERVYEQYF
TRBJ2-7	NA	NA	TRBV5-1	TGCGCCAGCAGCTTGGGGGGTATTGGGTCCTACGAGCAGTACTTC	CASSLGGIGSYEQYF
TRBJ2-5	NA	NA	TRBV20-1	TGCAGTACTAGAGGAAGATTCAAAGAGACCCAGTACTTC	CSTRGRFKETQYF
TRBJ1-2	NA	NA	TRBV7-2	TGTGCCAGCAGCTTATGGCTTGCGGGGAGCTACACCTTC	CASSLWLAGSYTF
TRBJ2-4	TRBD1	NA	TRBV28	TGTGCCAGCAGCCCATTTCGTGGGGACAGGGCTAAAAACATTCAGTACTTC	CASSPFRGDRAKNIQYF
TRBJ2-1	TRBD1	few	TRBV2	TGTGCCAGCAGGGGACAGGTTGGCTTCGATGAGCAGTTCTTC	CASRGQVGFDEQFF
TRBJ2-7	NA	few	TRBV6-1	TGTGCCACCGGGGCTACCTACGAGCAGTACTTC	CATGATYEQYF
TRBJ2-7	NA	NA	TRBV12-3/TRBV12-4	TGTGCCAGCGGATCAGGGAAAGCCGAGCAGTACTTC	CASGSGKAEQYF
TRBJ2-5	NA	NA	TRBV7-9	TGTGCCAGCAGCTTAGGGGGGAACGGCCCACCCCAAGGGACCCAGTACTTC	CASSLGGNGPPQGTQYF
TRBJ2-1	TRBD2	NA	TRBV6-1	TGTGCCAGCAGAGAACCCGGGACTAGCGGGAAACAGTTCTTC	CASREPGTSGKQFF
TRBJ2-7	NA	NA	TRBV27	TGTGCCAGCAGTTCGACGTATTTTTCCTCCTACGAGCAGTACTTC	CASSSTYFSSYEQYF
TRBJ2-4	NA	NA	TRBV6-2/TRBV6-3	TGTGCCAGCAGTTTGTGGGGGGTTTGGGAGCAGTACTTC	CASSLWGVWEQYF
TRBJ2-7	NA	few	TRBV15	TGTGCCACCAGCCGTTATCCGGGCGACGAGCAGTACTTC	CATSRYPGDEQYF
TRBJ2-1	TRBD1	NA	TRBV20-1	TGCAGTGCCATCCCAGGGGGAACCTACAATGAGCAGTTCTTC	CSAIPGGTYNEQFF
TRBJ2-7	NA	few	TRBV29-1	TGCAGCGCCCGGGACCTTCACCCCGGTACGGGCTACGAGCAGTACTTC	CSARDLHPGTGYEQYF
TRBJ2-7	NA	NA	TRBV6-1	TGTGCCAGCAGTGAAAGGTCGTTGGGGGGCTCCTACGAGCAGTACTTC	CASSERSLGGSYEQYF
TRBJ2-7	TRBD1	NA	TRBV28	TGTGCCAGCAGCTCCCGTGGGACAGAAAAGTACGAGCAGTACTTC	CASSSRGTEKYEQYF
TRBJ1-2	NA	NA	TRBV29-1	TGCAGCGTTGGACAACAGTACGGCTACACCTTC	CSVGQQYGYTF
TRBJ1-1	NA	few	TRBV27	TGTGCCAGCAGTTTATCGGGCCAGGTGGGCACTGAAGCTTTCTTT	CASSLSGQVGTEAFF
TRBJ2-1	NA	many	TRBV9	TGTGCCAGCGACGGGGGCACTTACAATGAGCAGTTCTTC	CASDGGTYNEQFF
TRBJ2-7	TRBD1	NA	TRBV20-1	TGCAGTGCCTCGACAGGGGACTCCCACGAGCAGTACTTC	CSASTGDSHEQYF
TRBJ2-3	TRBD2	few	TRBV5-1	TGCGCCAGCAGCTACCCGGGGGGGCCTAGCACAGATACGCAGTATTTT	CASSYPGGPSTDTQYF
TRBJ2-5	NA	NA	TRBV12-3/TRBV12-4	TGTGCCTGCAGTTCCCCGGGGATCGAGACCCAGTACTTC	CACSSPGIETQYF
TRBJ1-4	NA	NA	TRBV9	TGTGCCAGCAGCCCCGGCCGACAGACAACTAATGAAAAACTGTTTTTT	CASSPGRQTTNEKLFF
TRBJ2-5	NA	few	TRBV2	TGTGCCAGCAGTGAGTTCAATGAGCAGTACTTC	CASSEFNEQYF
TRBJ2-3	NA	few	TRBV3-1	TGTGCCAGCAGTCCCAAGTTGGCCCCCAGGTGGCGGAGCACAGATACGCAGTATTTT	CASSPKLAPRWRSTDTQYF
TRBJ2-5	TRBD2	NA	TRBV7-7	TGTGCCAGCAGCCCCTCGCTAGCGGACCAAGAGACCCAGTACTTC	CASSPSLADQETQYF
TRBJ2-3	NA	NA	TRBV20-1	TGCAGTGCTAGAGTAGGGGTCGGGTCAGATACGCAGTATTTT	CSARVGVGSDTQYF
TRBJ2-5	NA	NA	TRBV10-3	TGTGCCATCAGTGACCAGGCAGGGGCCCAGTACTTC	CAISDQAGAQYF